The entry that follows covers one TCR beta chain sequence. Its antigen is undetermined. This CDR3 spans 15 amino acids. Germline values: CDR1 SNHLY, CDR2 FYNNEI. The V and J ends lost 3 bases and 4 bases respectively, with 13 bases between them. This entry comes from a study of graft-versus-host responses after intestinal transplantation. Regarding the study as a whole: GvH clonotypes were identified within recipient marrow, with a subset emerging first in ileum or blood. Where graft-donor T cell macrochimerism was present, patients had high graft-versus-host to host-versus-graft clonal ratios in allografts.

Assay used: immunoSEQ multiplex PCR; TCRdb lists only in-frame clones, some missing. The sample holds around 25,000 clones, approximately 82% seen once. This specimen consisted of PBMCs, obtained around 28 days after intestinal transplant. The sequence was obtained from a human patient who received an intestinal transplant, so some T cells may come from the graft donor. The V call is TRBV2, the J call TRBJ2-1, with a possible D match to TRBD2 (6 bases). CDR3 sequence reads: CASSELGGGYNEQFF. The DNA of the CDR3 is TGTGCCAGCAGTGAGCTGGGAGGAGGGTACAATGAGCAGTTCTTC.